This T cell receptor (beta chain) is from a study of memory CD8 T cells in hepatitis C reinfection. Study details: Chronic HCV followed reinfection in a couple of donors who cleared primary infection. Peak reinfection sampling occurred 3 to 8 weeks after detected reinfection. Reinfection meant HCV RNA positivity after two negatives ≥60 days apart.

Clones were sequenced by immunoSEQ multiplex PCR, and TCRdb holds only the in-frame ones, with some missing. Among tens of thousands of clones listed, roughly 88% were seen once. Time point in this sample: peak reinfection, 3 to 8 weeks after reinfection detection. The sorted cells went straight to TCR sequencing with no prior in vitro expansion. Total naive CD8 T cells were sorted as viable CD3+ CD8+ CD45RO- cells from a couple of donors. Sequenced material: naive CD8+ T cells sorted from blood. The clonotype was recovered from a man younger than 35 with hepatitis C virus infection.

The CDR3 protein is CASSQGAGVPTEAFF. The CDR3 DNA follows: TGTGCCAGCAGCCAAGGGGCGGGGGTTCCCACTGAAGCTTTCTTT. The V and J genes are TRBV14 and TRBJ1-1; perhaps TRBD1 as D (5 bases). The CDR3 runs to 15 residues. The germline V and J ends were trimmed by 1 base and 4 bases, with 13 bases remaining between them. Germline CDR1 SGHDN, CDR2 FVKESK.